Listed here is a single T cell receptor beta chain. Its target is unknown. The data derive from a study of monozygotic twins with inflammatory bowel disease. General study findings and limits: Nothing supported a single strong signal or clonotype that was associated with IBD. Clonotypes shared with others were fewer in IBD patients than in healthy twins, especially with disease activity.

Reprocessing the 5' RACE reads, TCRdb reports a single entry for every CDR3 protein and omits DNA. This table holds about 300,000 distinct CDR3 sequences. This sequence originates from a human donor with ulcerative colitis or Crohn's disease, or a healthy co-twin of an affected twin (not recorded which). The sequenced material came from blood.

The CDR3 protein is CASSARLAYEQYF. V and J are TRBV7-2 and TRBJ2-7; TCRdb lists TRBD2, though no DNA is available to test this call. The CDR3 consists of 13 residues. Germline assignment: CDR1 SGHTA and CDR2 FQGNSA.